Below, 24 T cell receptor beta chains from the same sample are listed, as sequenced in a study of shared clonotypes between healthy human individuals. Produced via immunoSEQ multiplex PCR; TCRdb's table is partial and in-frame only. The table shows just over 2,000,000 clones, with 95% occurring only once. The specimen sequenced was naive CD4+ T cells sorted from blood. Subset indicated: CD45RA+ positively selected. All receptors come from a man in his late teens or twenties in good health.

The chain recombines TRBV11-2 with TRBJ2-5; D unclear. Trimming shortened V by 2 bases and J by 3 bases, and 10 bases separated the two germline ends. This CDR3 is built from 14 residues. Germline CDR1 SGHAT, CDR2 FQNNGV. CDR3 sequence reads: CASSLRQTEETQYF. DNA of the CDR3: TGTGCCAGCAGCTTACGGCAGACCGAAGAGACCCAGTACTTC.

V is TRBV6-5 and J is TRBJ1-2; D remains unclear. The V end was cut by 6 bases, the J end by 1 base, with 9 bases between. Per the germline V gene, CDR1 is MNHEY and CDR2 is SVGAGI. The length of the CDR3 is 13 residues. In DNA, the CDR3 is TGTGCCAGCAGGGAAACAGTTAACTATGGCTACACCTTC. The encoded protein is CASRETVNYGYTF.

The rearrangement uses TRBV4-1 and TRBJ1-3; the match to TRBD1 covers 8 bases. CDR1 and CDR2 from the germline V gene are MGHRA and YSYEKL. The CDR3 has 14 residues. V dropped 1 base and J dropped 5; count of bases not matched to a gene: 1. The CDR3 nucleotides read TGCGCCAGCAGCCAAGGGACAGGGAGAAACACCATATATTTT. This encodes CASSQGTGRNTIYF.

This chain links TRBV30 with TRBJ1-5; D is perhaps TRBD1 (6 bases). Germline values: CDR1 GTSNPN, CDR2 SVGIG (reference sequence). Trimming removed 2 bases from V and 0 bases from J, with 14 bases in between. CDR3 length equals 16 residues. The CDR3 DNA sequence: TGTGCCTGGAGTCGCGACAGGTCGTATAGCAATCAGCCCCAGCATTTT. Amino acids: CAWSRDRSYSNQPQHF. The variable domain in full, with the rest retrieved from reference TRBV30 and TRBJ1-5, is SQTIHQWPATLVQPVGSPLSLECTVEGTSNPNLYWYRQAAGRGLQLLFYSVGIGQISSEVPQNLSASRPQDRQFILSSKKLLLSDSGFYLCAWSRDRSYSNQPQHFGDGTRLSIL.

V and J are TRBV7-2 and TRBJ2-7; 10 bases line up with TRBD2. This CDR3 has 15 amino acids. The V gene's germline CDR1 is SGHTA and CDR2 FQGNSA. The J segment lost 2 bases and the V segment lost 5 bases, leaving 6 bases of the junction unmatched. As DNA, the CDR3 is TGTGCCAGCAGCGTCGGACTAGCGGAGACCTACGAGCAGTACTTC. It is translated as CASSVGLAETYEQYF.

In this sample, this clone turned up once. A much more abundant neighbour one base away suggests this may be a read error. The genes are TRBV7-9 and TRBJ1-5; D ambiguous. V was clipped by 4 bases and J by 2 bases, with 9 bases between them. The V gene's germline CDR1 is SEHNR and CDR2 FQNEAQ (reference sequence). CDR3 length: 14 residues. CDR3: CASSSGKGNQPQHF. The CDR3 DNA follows: TGTGCCAGCAGCTCCGGAAAGGGCAATCAGCCCCAGCATTTT.

The CDR3 DNA reads TGTGCCAGCCGGAGGTCAGATAACACTGAAGCTTTCTTT. It is translated as CASRRSDNTEAFF. The chain links TRBV5-4 to TRBJ1-1; no definite D call. V shed 7 bases and J shed 2 bases, with 12 bases lying between them. The germline V gene has CDR1 SGHNT and CDR2 YYREEE (reference sequence). The CDR3 totals 13 residues.

The chain is built from TRBV6-1 and TRBJ2-7; D ambiguous. The ends were cut back, 5 bases at V and 4 bases at J, with 15 bases in the middle. CDR3 length: 14 residues. CDR1 and CDR2 (germline): MNHNS, SASEGT. CDR3 DNA sequence: TGTGCCAGCAGTAGGGTGGGGAATGAGTACGAGCAGTACTTC. The encoded protein is CASSRVGNEYEQYF.

The chain recombines TRBV6-5 with TRBJ2-2; 7 bases match TRBD1. V was pared by 4 bases and J by 5 bases, with 7 bases of the junction left unmatched. CDR3 length: 15 residues. Germline assignment: CDR1 MNHEY and CDR2 SVGAGI. The CDR3 DNA sequence: TGTGCCAGCAGTTCCCGACAGGGTCGGACCGGGGAGCTGTTTTTT. This translates into CASSSRQGRTGELFF.

The rearrangement joins TRBV7-6 to TRBJ2-2, with 7 positions matching TRBD1. This CDR3 is 14 amino acids long. Germline loops: CDR1 SGHVS, CDR2 FNYEAQ. The J segment lost 0 bases and the V segment lost 6 bases, leaving 1 base of the junction unmatched. CDR3 sequence reads: CASRTGTNTGELFF. The CDR3 DNA sequence: TGTGCCAGCAGGACAGGGACGAACACCGGGGAGCTGTTTTTT.

Points on this clone: Other nucleotide sequences in the sample specify the same CDR3. The V call is TRBV5-1, the J call TRBJ2-1; D is unresolved. Germline CDR1 is SGHRS and CDR2 is YFSETQ. This CDR3 has 15 amino acids. Trimming pared 0 bases from V and 2 bases from J, leaving 9 bases between. In nucleotides, the CDR3 is TGCGCCAGCAGCTTGGCGGTGGCGGCCTACAATGAGCAGTTCTTC. Protein sequence: CASSLAVAAYNEQFF.

The chain combines TRBV14 with TRBJ2-1, with D possibly TRBD1 on 6 matching bases. CDR3 size: 15 residues. Germline V lookup: CDR1 SGHDN, CDR2 FVKESK. V was clipped by 5 bases and J by 2 bases, with 13 bases between them. The CDR3 is CASSIRQDTYNEQFF. CDR3 sequence (DNA): TGTGCCAGCAGCATCCGACAGGACACCTACAATGAGCAGTTCTTC.

The chain links TRBV7-9 to TRBJ1-2; weak D call: TRBD1 (6 bases). CDR3 length: 17 amino acids. Germline V gives CDR1 SEHNR, CDR2 FQNEAQ (reference sequence). V lost 3 bases, J lost 0 bases, and 17 bases lay in between. CDR3 sequence (DNA): TGTGCCAGCAGCTTCTACATTATCCGACAGGCTAACTATGGCTACACCTTC. The encoded protein is CASSFYIIRQANYGYTF.

The rearrangement links TRBV18 to TRBJ1-4, with D uncertain. Germline V lookup: CDR1 KGHSH, CDR2 LQKENI. Trimming left V 0 bases short and J 6 bases short, with 11 bases between. The CDR3 is 15 residues long. CDR3 sequence: CASSPPVFPYEKLFF. CDR3 DNA sequence: TGTGCCAGCTCACCACCGGTTTTCCCCTATGAAAAACTGTTTTTT.

The chain combines TRBV18 with TRBJ2-3; D uncertain. V was trimmed by 2 bases and J by 1 base, leaving 13 bases between them. This CDR3 is built from 16 residues. Germline CDR1 reads KGHSH; CDR2 reads LQKENI. CDR3 coding DNA: TGTGCCAGCTCACCAAAAGGGAATACTGGCACAGATACGCAGTATTTT. Protein: CASSPKGNTGTDTQYF.

As for this clone: This same CDR3 is encoded by further DNA sequences in the sample. The V gene is TRBV7-2, the J gene TRBJ2-5; D is perhaps TRBD1 (5 bases). From germline, CDR1 is SGHTA and CDR2 FQGNSA. Trimming pared 5 bases from V and 5 bases from J, leaving 12 bases between. The CDR3 spans 13 residues. CDR3 sequence reads: CASSLGAGETQYF. The CDR3 region has the DNA TGTGCCAGCAGCCTAGGGGCAGGGGAGACCCAGTACTTC.

The rearrangement joins TRBV7-9 to TRBJ1-6; 8 nucleotides align to TRBD1. The CDR3 is 15 residues long. V shed 1 base, J shed 10 bases, and the junction held 6 bases outside the gene matches. Germline V lookup: CDR1 SEHNR, CDR2 FQNEAQ (reference sequence). In DNA form, the CDR3 reads TGTGCCAGCAGCTTAGGTGGGACAGGCGCGTCACCCCTCCACTTT. This encodes CASSLGGTGASPLHF.

The V and J genes are TRBV6-6 and TRBJ2-2; a possible D gene is TRBD1 (5 bases). CDR3 length equals 16 residues. Germline CDR1 and CDR2: MNHNY and SVGAGI (reference sequence). Trimming cost V 0 bases and J 1 base, with 9 bases left between them. CDR3: CASSYSYRWNTGELFF. Written as DNA, the CDR3 is TGTGCCAGCAGTTACTCGTACAGGTGGAACACCGGGGAGCTGTTTTTT.

In the case of this clone: The same CDR3 can be traced to other DNA sequences in this sample. The rearrangement uses TRBV2 and TRBJ2-7, with 7 bases fitting TRBD1. The V segment lost 4 bases and the J segment 0 bases; nucleotides outside the gene matches: 3. Germline lookup yields CDR1 SNHLY and CDR2 FYNNEI. The CDR3 is 14 amino acids. CDR3: CASSGTGPSYEQYF. CDR3 DNA: TGTGCCAGCAGTGGGACAGGACCCTCCTACGAGCAGTACTTC.

With respect to this clone: The junction does not match germline at one end; this may be a read error. CDR3 protein: CAISESSASFGF. The CDR3 DNA follows: TGTGCCATCAGTGAGTCCTCCGCGAGCTTTGGCTTT. V gene TRBV10-3 combines with J gene TRBJ1-1; D is ambiguous. This CDR3 is 12 amino acids long. The germline V gene encodes CDR1 ENHRY and CDR2 SYGVKD.

V gene TRBV18 combines with J gene TRBJ1-6; unclear D gene. V was pared by 3 bases and J by 11 bases, with 11 bases between. The CDR3 consists of 13 residues. From germline, CDR1 is KGHSH and CDR2 LQKENI. CDR3 bases: TGTGCCAGCTCACCCATGGGTGTGGCACCCCTCCACTTT. Protein product: CASSPMGVAPLHF.

This chain links TRBV10-3 with TRBJ2-2; 7 nucleotides agree with TRBD1. The CDR3 contains 17 residues. Germline V lookup: CDR1 ENHRY, CDR2 SYGVKD. Germline trimming cut 0 bases from V and 6 bases from J; bases unmatched to any gene: 10. Here the CDR3 DNA reads TGTGCCATCAGTGAGTCTAAGGGGACAGCAGGACCCGGGGAGCTGTTTTTT. Its protein product is CAISESKGTAGPGELFF.

The chain joins TRBV29-1 to TRBJ2-7; 8 bases map to TRBD2. CDR1 SQVTM and CDR2 ANQGSEA come from the germline V gene. V dropped 1 base and J dropped 0; count of bases not matched to a gene: 5. The CDR3 is 15 residues long. CDR3 loop: CSVEGRGGSSYEQYF. CDR3 in DNA: TGCAGCGTTGAAGGCCGGGGGGGCAGCTCCTACGAGCAGTACTTC.

The V and J genes are TRBV9 and TRBJ2-3, with D uncertain. Germline CDR1 and CDR2: SGDLS and YYNGEE. Trimming left V 3 bases short and J 6 bases short, with 14 bases between. The CDR3 runs to 14 residues. The DNA for the CDR3 is TGTGCCAGCAGCGCCCCCCCCGGCTTCGATACGCAGTATTTT. Translating gives CASSAPPGFDTQYF.